The 21 T cell receptor beta chains below all came from one sample that was sequenced in a study of early T cells in non-severe SARS-CoV-2 infection. Each CDR3 protein is one row after TCRdb ran MiXCR on the 5' RACE reads. This table has tens of thousands of distinct CDR3 sequences, about a tenth appearing once. This material consisted of whole blood, taken at baseline. The receptors here all came from an adult who was a healthcare worker with PCR-confirmed SARS-CoV-2 infection or an uninfected control (not recorded which).

The chain is built from TRBV11-2 and TRBJ2-3; D assignment may be TRBD1 or TRBD2 (5 bases each). V dropped 4 bases and J dropped 4 bases, with 18 bases sitting between them. The CDR3 sequence is 16 residues long. From germline, CDR1 is SGHAT and CDR2 FQNNGV. CDR3 loop: CASSYRQRRTPDTQYF. Written as DNA, the CDR3 is TGTGCCAGCAGCTACCGACAGCGGAGGACGCCAGATACGCAGTATTTT.

This clonotype was found many times. The chain links TRBV7-2 to TRBJ1-5; tentative D call: TRBD1 (5 bases). V was cut by 1 base and J by 4 bases, with 17 bases left in between. Germline CDR1 and CDR2: SGHTA and FQGNSA. The CDR3 sequence is 17 residues long. CDR3 sequence reads: CASSLGSGNRGNQPQHF. In DNA, the CDR3 is TGTGCCAGCAGCTTAGGTTCAGGGAATCGGGGTAATCAGCCCCAGCATTTT.

The rearrangement joins TRBV7-9 to TRBJ1-1, with D possibly being TRBD1 (5 bases). The V gene lost 4 bases and the J gene lost 0 bases, with 12 bases spanning the gap. Germline V gene lookup returns CDR1 SEHNR and CDR2 FQNEAQ (reference sequence). The CDR3 is 15 amino acids. CDR3 residues: CASSSVWGMNTEAFF. The CDR3 DNA reads TGTGCCAGCAGCTCCGTGTGGGGGATGAACACTGAAGCTTTCTTT. The full variable domain, rest sourced from reference TRBV7-9 and TRBJ1-1, is DTGVSQNPRHKITKRGQNVTFRCDPISEHNRLYWYRQTLGQGPEFLTYFQNEAQLEKSRLLSDRFSAERPKGSFSTLEIQRTEQGDSAMYLCASSSVWGMNTEAFFGQGTRLTVV.

This clonotype has a count of ten or more. The J gene is TRBJ1-5, the V gene TRBV6-2 or TRBV6-3; D perhaps matches TRBD1 (5 bases). CDR3 length: 14 amino acids. The V end was cut by 5 bases, the J end by 1 base, with 9 bases between. Germline lookup yields CDR1 MNHEY and CDR2 SVGEGT. CDR3 sequence reads: CASSLRQSNQPQHF. As DNA, the CDR3 is TGTGCCAGCAGTCTAAGACAGAGCAATCAGCCCCAGCATTTT.

This clonotype was found many times. The chain couples TRBV24-1 to TRBJ2-2; D perhaps matches TRBD1 (7 bases). CDR1 and CDR2 from the germline V gene are KGHDR and SFDVKD. Trimming took 3 bases from V and 4 from J, leaving 14 bases between them. The CDR3 loop spans 16 amino acids. This CDR3 is CATSDRRGPITGELFF. CDR3 DNA sequence: TGTGCCACCAGTGATCGGAGGGGGCCGATCACCGGGGAGCTGTTTTTT.

The chain has TRBV7-9 and TRBJ2-5; 9 nucleotides align to TRBD1. Trimming cost V 1 base and J 4 bases; bases outside gene matches: 13. The germline V gene has CDR1 SEHNR and CDR2 FQNEAQ (reference sequence). The CDR3 sequence is 18 residues long. The CDR3 nucleotides are TGTGCCAGCAGCTTAGGACTTCATACCGGGACAGGGTCAGAGACCCAGTACTTC. Translated, it gives CASSLGLHTGTGSETQYF.

This clonotype came up a few times. The chain is built from TRBV5-1 and TRBJ1-5, with 9 bases aligning to TRBD1. This CDR3 is 16 amino acids long. J gave up 2 bases and V 0 bases, and 3 bases lay outside the gene matches. Per germline, CDR1 SGHRS and CDR2 YFSETQ. The CDR3 region has the DNA TGCGCCAGCAGCTTGGGGACAGGGGCCGGCAATCAGCCCCAGCATTTT. The encoded protein is CASSLGTGAGNQPQHF.

The chain carries TRBV28 and TRBJ2-3, with D unresolved. CDR1 and CDR2 (germline): MDHEN, SYDVKM. Between the trimmed V and J ends, which lost 2 bases and 4 bases, there was a span of 10 bases. CDR3 size: 14 residues. The CDR3 is CASSLPPTPDTQYF. The CDR3 DNA is TGTGCCAGCAGTTTACCTCCGACACCAGATACGCAGTATTTT.

This rearrangement joins TRBV12-3 or TRBV12-4 to TRBJ1-4, with unresolved D. V lost 1 base to trimming and J lost 11 bases, with 20 bases between them. This CDR3 region has 16 residues. CDR3 bases: TGTGCCAGCAGTTTAGATGTGGGCGGCCAATATGGGAAACTGTTTTTT. Translated, it gives CASSLDVGGQYGKLFF.

This clonotype occurred once. The V call is TRBV20-1, the J call TRBJ2-7, with 7 positions matching TRBD1. V lost 5 bases, J lost 2 bases, and 9 bases stayed unmatched. Germline values: CDR1 DFQATT, CDR2 SNEGSKA (reference sequence). The CDR3 has 14 amino acids. The CDR3 DNA sequence: TGCAGTGCTCACCACCCGGGACAGACCTACGAGCAGTACTTC. Translated, it gives CSAHHPGQTYEQYF.

This clonotype was seen many times. The V gene is TRBV7-2, the J gene TRBJ1-5; D remains ambiguous. Germline V gene sequence: CDR1 SGHTA, CDR2 FQGNSA. The CDR3 loop spans 16 amino acids. Deletions cut 1 base from V and 5 bases from J, with 15 bases between. Here the CDR3 reads CASSLGVRALDQPQHF. The CDR3 nucleotides read TGTGCCAGCAGCTTAGGGGTAAGGGCGTTGGATCAGCCCCAGCATTTT.

This clonotype was recorded at least ten times. The CDR3 is CSATQSNQPQHF. CDR3 DNA sequence: TGCAGTGCTACCCAAAGCAATCAGCCCCAGCATTTT. The chain combines TRBV20-1 with TRBJ1-5; D is unresolved. Germline CDR1 is DFQATT and CDR2 is SNEGSKA (reference sequence). The CDR3 spans 12 residues. V lost 4 bases and J 1 base, leaving 5 bases between the germline ends.

This clonotype was counted between two and nine times. The J gene is TRBJ2-2, the V gene TRBV7-2; 10 positions agree with TRBD2. The V gene end was trimmed by 3 bases and the J gene end by 1 base; junction bases not matched to a gene: 2. The length of the CDR3 is 16 residues. Germline CDR1 is SGHTA and CDR2 is FQGNSA. The CDR3 bases are TGTGCCAGCAGCTTGGTAGCGGGAGGGAACACCGGGGAGCTGTTTTTT. Protein product: CASSLVAGGNTGELFF.

This clonotype was counted a few times. CDR3 sequence reads: CASSVLGTGHNEQFF. Here the CDR3 DNA reads TGTGCCAGCAGCGTACTGGGGACAGGTCACAATGAGCAGTTCTTC. The chain links TRBV11-2 to TRBJ2-1, with 8 bases identical to TRBD1. The germline CDR1 and CDR2 sequences are SGHAT and FQNNGV. The J segment lost 5 bases and the V segment lost 5 bases, leaving 8 bases of the junction unmatched. The CDR3 spans 15 residues.

This chain connects TRBV28 to TRBJ2-3; 8 bases agree with TRBD2. V lost 7 bases and J lost 4; bases outside the gene matches: 13. The CDR3 extends over 16 amino acids. Germline CDR1 and CDR2: MDHEN and SYDVKM. CDR3 protein: CASNSYSGKKADTQYF. The DNA of the CDR3 is TGTGCCAGCAACTCTTATAGCGGGAAAAAGGCAGATACGCAGTATTTT. Variable domain in full (rest from reference TRBV28 and TRBJ2-3): DVKVTQSSRYLVKRTGEKVFLECVQDMDHENMFWYRQDPGLGLRLIYFSYDVKMKEKGDIPEGYSVSREKKERFSLILESASTNQTSMYLCASNSYSGKKADTQYFGPGTRLTVL.

At least ten counts were recorded for this clonotype. The chain couples TRBV7-2 to TRBJ1-6; 8 positions agree with TRBD1. Germline V gene data show CDR1 as SGHTA and CDR2 as FQGNSA. The CDR3 has 16 residues. V lost 5 bases and J lost 7; bases outside the gene matches: 10. In DNA, the CDR3 is TGTGCCAGCAGCCCACGACAGGGGACAGTAAATTCACCCCTCCACTTT. Protein product: CASSPRQGTVNSPLHF.

This clonotype showed up many times. The chain links TRBV6-5 to TRBJ1-1; 9 nucleotides align to TRBD1. This CDR3 is 14 amino acids long. V dropped 2 bases and J dropped 5; count of bases not matched to a gene: 3. Germline V gene data show CDR1 as MNHEY and CDR2 as SVGAGI. The DNA of the CDR3 is TGTGCCAGCAGTTACGACAGGGGGAAGACTGAAGCTTTCTTT. This encodes CASSYDRGKTEAFF.

This clonotype was found many times. The V call is TRBV29-1, the J call TRBJ1-6; 10 bases match TRBD1. Germline V CDR1 and CDR2: SQVTM, ANQGSEA. This CDR3 contains 13 residues. With 6 bases clipped from V and 8 bases from J, the junction kept 4 bases outside the gene matches. As DNA, the CDR3 is TGCAGCGTCAGACAGGGGGCTGATTCACCCCTCCACTTT. It specifies CSVRQGADSPLHF.

V and J are TRBV10-3 and TRBJ1-3; D is possibly TRBD1 (5 bases). Germline V gene data show CDR1 as ENHRY and CDR2 as SYGVKD. V lost 4 bases and J lost 2, with 6 bases in between. This CDR3 spans 13 amino acids. The CDR3 DNA sequence: TGTGCCATCAGTGCGGGGGCTGGAAACACCATATATTTT. This codes for CAISAGAGNTIYF.

This chain joins TRBV6-2 or TRBV6-3 and TRBJ2-7; D not certain. V was clipped by 4 bases and J by 4 bases, with 8 bases between them. Germline V lookup: CDR1 MNHEY, CDR2 SVGEGT. The CDR3 runs to 12 residues. The chain's CDR3 is CASSLAEYEQYF. DNA for the CDR3: TGTGCCAGCAGTTTGGCGGAATACGAGCAGTACTTC.

In this sample, this clonotype turned up many times. The chain joins TRBV12-3 or TRBV12-4 to TRBJ2-4; D might be TRBD2 (6 bases). V was pared by 5 bases and J by 6 bases, with 14 bases between. The CDR3 loop spans 14 amino acids. CDR3 bases: TGTGCCAGCAGTCTCATAGCGGAAACAAACATTCAGTACTTC. Translating gives CASSLIAETNIQYF.